These T cell receptor beta chains were read from a single sample in a study of identical twins. One entry per CDR3 protein results from TCRdb running MiXCR on the 5' RACE reads. The data contain around 480,000 distinct CDR3 sequences, 14% of them singletons. These data were likewise used in another study, on yellow fever vaccine responses in identical twins.

Sequencing was performed on CD4+ T cells sorted from blood. The receptors originated from a woman aged 18-29 years in good health. The CDR3 runs from the conserved cysteine through the conserved F or W. A D gene is named only where the DNA matches it firmly. Part of the rows lack a size; the others show once, few, many or a class for expanded clones.

J gene	V gene	clone size	D gene	CDR3 DNA	CDR3 protein
TRBJ2-7	TRBV28	few	-	TGTGCCAGCAGGCCCCCCCGGGCCACTTCCTACGAGCAGTACTTC	CASRPPRATSYEQYF
TRBJ2-1	TRBV20-1	few	-	TGCAGTGCTCCGCGGGATTCCTACAATGAGCAGTTCTTC	CSAPRDSYNEQFF
TRBJ2-7	TRBV24-1	-	-	TGTGCCACCAGTGTCGGCTTGGGGGTGACCTACGAGCAGTACTTC	CATSVGLGVTYEQYF
TRBJ1-1	TRBV3-1	few	-	TGTGCCAGCAGCCTCCGTTCAGGGAACACTGAAGCTTTCTTT	CASSLRSGNTEAFF
TRBJ1-5	TRBV12-3/TRBV12-4	few	TRBD1	TGTGCCAGCAGCCGGGACAGGGGAAAGAATCAGCCCCAGCATTTT	CASSRDRGKNQPQHF
TRBJ2-1	TRBV3-1	-	-	TGTGCCAGCAGCCGGGAAAGGGTCCCGCCGGTCTCCTACAATGAGCAGTTCTTC	CASSRERVPPVSYNEQFF
TRBJ2-7	TRBV19	-	TRBD2	TGTGCCAGTAGTATGCGGGGGGGATCCTACGAGCAGTACTTC	CASSMRGGSYEQYF
TRBJ1-2	TRBV10-3	-	-	TGTGCCATCAGTGAGTCCGCAGGGCAGAACTATGGCTACACCTTC	CAISESAGQNYGYTF
TRBJ2-7	TRBV6-2/TRBV6-3	-	-	TGTGCCAGCAGTTACTCTATAGACGAGCAGTACTTC	CASSYSIDEQYF
TRBJ2-1	TRBV28	few	-	TGTGCCAGCAGTTTATACCAGAGCTCCTACAATGAGCAGTTCTTC	CASSLYQSSYNEQFF
TRBJ2-1	TRBV2	few	TRBD1	TGTGCCACCCCCAGGGGGTCGAGCTCCTACAATGAGCAGTTCTTC	CATPRGSSSYNEQFF
TRBJ2-5	TRBV7-9	many	TRBD2	TGTGCCAGCAGCTTCATAGCGGGGGAAGAGACCCAGTACTTC	CASSFIAGEETQYF
TRBJ2-7	TRBV30	few	TRBD2	TGTGCCTGGAGTTACCCCCCAGTGGGCGGGAGGGCCTACGAGCAGTACTTC	CAWSYPPVGGRAYEQYF
TRBJ1-5	TRBV7-9	-	-	TGTGCCAGCAGCAGGGGGGGCGGCGGCGGAAGCAATCAGCCCCAGCATTTT	CASSRGGGGGSNQPQHF
TRBJ2-2	TRBV5-6	-	-	TGTGCCAGCAGCTTTGTGGGGGTTATCACCGGGGAGCTGTTTTTT	CASSFVGVITGELFF
TRBJ2-7	TRBV29-1	few	-	TGCAGCGTTGAAGACTCCCGGCAGGGCCTCTACGAGCAGTACTTC	CSVEDSRQGLYEQYF
TRBJ2-1	TRBV5-1	few	-	TGCGCCAGCAGCCCGGAATTTAATCTGGCCAATGAGCAGTTCTTC	CASSPEFNLANEQFF
TRBJ2-7	TRBV20-1	few	TRBD2	TGCAGTGCTAGAGATTCTCGCGGGAGCCTAAGTCGCGAGCAGTACTTC	CSARDSRGSLSREQYF
TRBJ2-7	TRBV5-1	-	TRBD1	TGCGCCAGCAGCCCAGCCGGGACAGGACACTCCTACGAGCAGTACTTC	CASSPAGTGHSYEQYF
TRBJ1-1	TRBV2	few	-	TGTGCCAGCAGTGAGCGACAGAGGATTGGACCTGAAGCTTTCTTT	CASSERQRIGPEAFF
TRBJ1-4	TRBV2	few	-	TGTGCCAGCAGTGTCAGGAGGGGAAATGAAAAACTGTTTTTT	CASSVRRGNEKLFF
TRBJ2-1	TRBV14	-	TRBD1	TGTGCCAGCAGCCAAGCGCGGGACAGGGACTACAATGAGCAGTTCTTC	CASSQARDRDYNEQFF
TRBJ2-2	TRBV7-2	-	TRBD2	TGTGCCAGCAGCTTAGTAGCGGGGGGTTCCACCGGGGAGCTGTTTTTT	CASSLVAGGSTGELFF
TRBJ2-3	TRBV29-1	-	-	TGCAGCGTTGAAAGACTCTTAGGCGCCACAGATACGCAGTATTTT	CSVERLLGATDTQYF
TRBJ2-5	TRBV6-5	-	-	TGTGCCAGCAGGGGCAGGGACAAGACCCAGTACTTC	CASRGRDKTQYF
TRBJ2-1	TRBV12-3/TRBV12-4	many	-	TGTGCCAGCATAGTGTTAGGTAGCAATGAGCAGTTCTTC	CASIVLGSNEQFF
TRBJ2-5	TRBV25-1	-	-	TGTGCCAGCAGCCCCTTGGGCGGGGTGTACCAAGAGACCCAGTACTTC	CASSPLGGVYQETQYF
TRBJ2-5	TRBV4-2	many	TRBD2	TGTGCCAGCAGCCAAGGACTAGCGGGGGACCACCAAGAGACCCAGTACTTC	CASSQGLAGDHQETQYF
TRBJ1-2	TRBV7-2	few	TRBD1	TGTGCCAGCAGCGAAACGACAGGGGGCTATGGCTATGGCTACACCTTC	CASSETTGGYGYGYTF
TRBJ2-1	TRBV7-2	few	-	TGTGCCAGCAGGATTAGGCGGGAGCAGTTCTTC	CASRIRREQFF
TRBJ2-5	TRBV7-3	few	TRBD2	TGTGCCAGCAGCTCTAGCGGAGAAGAGACCCAGTACTTC	CASSSSGEETQYF
TRBJ2-7	TRBV7-2	few	TRBD2	TGTGCCAGCAGCCTAACTCCGACTAGCGGGATGTTCCACGAGCAGTACTTC	CASSLTPTSGMFHEQYF
TRBJ1-2	TRBV20-1	-	TRBD1	TGCAGTGTTTTGGTTAGCGACAGGGGGACTGGCTACACCTTC	CSVLVSDRGTGYTF
TRBJ2-2	TRBV4-2	-	-	TGTGCCAGCAGCCTCGGGGTCCTCTGGGAGCTGTTTTTT	CASSLGVLWELFF
TRBJ1-2	TRBV6-1	many	-	TGTGCCAGCAGTGAGTCGACAGTCTCCAACTATGGCTACACCTTC	CASSESTVSNYGYTF
TRBJ2-7	TRBV25-1	few	-	TGTGCCAGCAGATTGGGGGACGAGCAGTACTTC	CASRLGDEQYF
TRBJ2-7	TRBV5-1	few	-	TGCGCCAGCAGCAATCGGGACGGCTCCTACGAGCAGTACTTC	CASSNRDGSYEQYF
TRBJ1-2	TRBV25-1	many	-	TGTGCCAGCAGTGAATGGTATGGCTACACCTTC	CASSEWYGYTF
TRBJ2-7	TRBV6-2/TRBV6-3	-	TRBD2	TGTGCCAGCAGATTAGCGGGAGGTCCCTACGAGCAGTACTTC	CASRLAGGPYEQYF
TRBJ2-1	TRBV18	few	TRBD2	TGTGCCAGCTCACAGGCTAGCGGGAGCTATGAGCAGTTCTTC	CASSQASGSYEQFF
TRBJ2-7	TRBV21-1	-	-	TGTGCCAGCAGCAGAGACCGGGACAGGGGGGAAGTCGAGCAGTACTTC	CASSRDRDRGEVEQYF
TRBJ2-3	TRBV14	-	-	TGTGCCAGCAGCCCTTCATACAGGGCTAGCACAGATACGCAGTATTTT	CASSPSYRASTDTQYF